This TCR beta chain was profiled in a study of blood T cell repertoires in COVID-19. Study-wide background: T cells, B-cell-depleted T cells, or PBMCs provided the cDNA or gDNA that served as material.

This CDR3 is 15 amino acids long. V lost 2 bases to trimming and J lost 3 bases; unmatched junction nucleotides: 4. CDR1 is SGHTA and CDR2 is FQGNSA in the germline V gene. Across 20 to 25 US areas, participants ranged in age from roughly 18 to 95 years. Assignments of participants to cohorts depended upon their own reported clinical history. Per the authors' pipeline: Amplification of reference gene primers was used by the study to estimate nucleated cell counts. Assay: immunoSEQ multiplex PCR; the TCRdb copy retains only in-frame clones and omits some. V and J calls and clone size are copied from that table; D and trimming were computed from the DNA. The profile shows 200,000 to 250,000 clones, around 89% of them singletons.

The receptor comes from a woman under 40 who had recovered from COVID-19. Material for sequencing was PBMCs or T cells enriched from blood (not recorded which). This chain uses TRBV7-2 with TRBJ1-5; 7 positions agree with TRBD1. The CDR3 DNA is TGTGCCAGCAGCTTAAGGACAGGAGCCAATCAGCCCCAGCATTTT. Amino acids: CASSLRTGANQPQHF.